The 19 T cell receptor beta chains listed next were all sequenced from one sample in a study of T cell repertoires in cytomegalovirus infection. MiXCR was run by TCRdb on the reads, yielding one entry per CDR3 protein. In the table there are 450,000 to 550,000 distinct CDR3 sequences, approximately 16% of which are singletons. Sequenced input: CD8+ T cells from PBMCs. These receptors originate from a human donor in good health (CMV status not recorded). Some clones in this sample may be carry-over from other donors' samples.

This chain connects TRBV29-1 to TRBJ2-1, with TRBD2 identical over 14 bases. The germline V gene encodes CDR1 SQVTM and CDR2 ANQGSEA. The J segment lost 10 bases and the V segment lost 0 bases, leaving 11 bases of the junction unmatched. The CDR3 extends over 17 amino acids. CDR3 in amino acids: CSVEDPGLAGDASEQFF. In DNA form, the CDR3 reads TGCAGCGTTGAAGATCCGGGACTAGCGGGAGACGCATCCGAGCAGTTCTTC.

Many counts were recorded for this clonotype. J is TRBJ2-1 and V is TRBV7-8, with 13 bases aligning to TRBD2. This CDR3 has 18 residues. The J segment lost 7 bases and the V segment lost 0 bases, leaving 9 bases of the junction unmatched. The germline V gene has CDR1 SGHVS and CDR2 FQNEAQ. The CDR3 sequence: CASSLALAGGNLGNEQFF. Written as DNA, the CDR3 is TGTGCCAGCAGCTTAGCACTAGCGGGGGGGAACTTAGGGAATGAGCAGTTCTTC.

The V gene is TRBV27, the J gene TRBJ2-3; 9 nucleotides match TRBD1. The J segment lost 4 bases and the V segment lost 9 bases, leaving 14 bases of the junction unmatched. The CDR3 length is 16 residues. Germline loops: CDR1 MNHEY, CDR2 SMNVEV (reference sequence). The CDR3 protein is CARYLPGQGKADTQYF. The CDR3, as DNA: TGTGCCAGGTACCTCCCGGGACAGGGTAAGGCAGATACGCAGTATTTT.

The chain has TRBV20-1 and TRBJ2-7; D ambiguous. The length of the CDR3 is 14 residues. V lost 6 bases and J 0 bases, leaving 15 bases between the germline ends. CDR1 and CDR2 from the germline V gene are DFQATT and SNEGSKA (reference sequence). The chain's CDR3 is CSARTPESSYEQYF. CDR3 DNA sequence: TGCAGTGCAAGAACCCCGGAGAGCTCCTACGAGCAGTACTTC.

Many counts were recorded for this clonotype. The chain carries TRBV11-2 and TRBJ1-1; D call uncertain. Germline V lookup: CDR1 SGHAT, CDR2 FQNNGV. V was trimmed by 5 bases and J by 10 bases, leaving 11 bases between them. The CDR3 runs 11 residues. The CDR3 reads CASSLGLGAFF. CDR3 nucleotides: TGTGCCAGCAGCCTCGGCTTGGGAGCTTTCTTT.

This clonotype was seen ten or more times. The J gene is TRBJ1-1, the V gene TRBV7-9, with 7 positions matching TRBD1. The germline CDR1 and CDR2 sequences are SEHNR and FQNEAQ (reference sequence). Germline trimming cut 0 bases from V and 5 bases from J; bases unmatched to any gene: 9. There are 16 residues in the CDR3. The CDR3 coding sequence is TGTGCCAGCAGCTTAGCTCAGTACAGGGGAATAACTGAAGCTTTCTTT. Translating it yields CASSLAQYRGITEAFF. Supplemented by reference TRBV7-9 and TRBJ1-1, the full variable domain reads DTGVSQNPRHKITKRGQNVTFRCDPISEHNRLYWYRQTLGQGPEFLTYFQNEAQLEKSRLLSDRFSAERPKGSFSTLEIQRTEQGDSAMYLCASSLAQYRGITEAFFGQGTRLTVV.

Ten or more counts support this clonotype. The chain employs TRBV7-8 and TRBJ1-1; 7 bases are shared with TRBD1. V lost 3 bases to trimming and J lost 6 bases; unmatched junction nucleotides: 1. The CDR3 runs 12 residues. Germline V gene data show CDR1 as SGHVS and CDR2 as FQNEAQ. The CDR3 DNA sequence: TGTGCCAGCAGCTTCGACAGGGCTGAAGCTTTCTTT. It is translated as CASSFDRAEAFF.

There are a few counts of this clonotype. The genes are TRBV9 and TRBJ2-1, with TRBD2 matching over 10 bases. Germline loops: CDR1 SGDLS, CDR2 YYNGEE. CDR3 length: 16 amino acids. The junction had 9 bases not matched to a gene; V was cut back by 5 bases and J by 4 bases. CDR3 in amino acids: CASSSEERGGYNEQFF. In DNA, the CDR3 is TGTGCCAGCAGTTCAGAAGAGCGGGGGGGGTACAATGAGCAGTTCTTC.

This clonotype was detected ten times or more. The V and J genes are TRBV2 and TRBJ2-3, with D perhaps matching TRBD1 (5 bases). Germline-derived CDR1 and CDR2 are SNHLY and FYNNEI. CDR3 size: 15 residues. The V gene lost 2 bases and the J gene lost 5 bases, with 14 bases spanning the gap. The CDR3 reads CASSELRTKVDTQYF. Written as DNA, the CDR3 is TGTGCCAGCAGTGAACTGAGGACAAAGGTAGATACGCAGTATTTT.

The chain has TRBV10-3 and TRBJ1-2, with 7 bases fitting TRBD1. The CDR3 is 15 residues long. Germline CDR1 and CDR2: ENHRY and SYGVKD. J was trimmed by 3 bases and V by 0 bases; bases with no gene match: 4. Written as DNA, the CDR3 is TGTGCCATCAGTGAGTCAACAGGGGTTGACTATGGCTACACCTTC. Protein product: CAISESTGVDYGYTF.

The chain uses TRBV19 and TRBJ1-1; TRBD1 agrees at 10 bases. CDR3 size: 15 residues. V shed 7 bases, J shed 0 bases, and the junction held 5 bases outside the gene matches. Germline V gene sequence: CDR1 LNHDA, CDR2 SQIVND (reference sequence). CDR3 nucleotide sequence: TGTGCCAGTAAGGACAGGGGGGAAGTGAACACTGAAGCTTTCTTT. Amino acid sequence: CASKDRGEVNTEAFF.

Details on this clonotype: One end of the junction does not line up with germline, which may come from a read error. Here the CDR3 reads CASSSGTGMNTAAFF. CDR3 nucleotides: TGTGCCAGCAGTTCCGGTACAGGAATGAACACTGCAGCTTTCTTT. This chain uses TRBV27 with TRBJ1-1; weak D call: TRBD1 (5 bases). The CDR3 is 15 amino acids. Germline CDR1 and CDR2: MNHEY and SMNVEV (reference sequence).

The chain is built from TRBV5-1 and TRBJ2-7; D gene unclear. Per germline, CDR1 SGHRS and CDR2 YFSETQ. The length of the CDR3 is 14 residues. V lost 3 bases and J 0 bases, leaving 10 bases between the germline ends. CDR3 residues: CASSSRASSYEQYF. CDR3 DNA sequence: TGCGCCAGCAGCTCACGGGCATCCTCCTACGAGCAGTACTTC.

This clonotype was observed many times. The chain has TRBV6-1 and TRBJ1-5; no clear D. There are 17 residues in the CDR3. The germline gives CDR1 MNHNS, CDR2 SASEGT. V was pared by 7 bases and J by 6 bases, with 25 bases between. CDR3 sequence: CASMKQQGRPQVQPQHF. The CDR3 DNA reads TGTGCCAGCATGAAGCAGCAAGGGAGACCTCAAGTTCAGCCCCAGCATTTT.

This rearrangement joins TRBV5-1 to TRBJ2-3, with 9 bases lining up with TRBD2. V lost 0 bases to trimming and J lost 4 bases; unmatched junction nucleotides: 3. The CDR3 is 15 amino acids. The germline gives CDR1 SGHRS, CDR2 YFSETQ. CDR3 sequence (DNA): TGCGCCAGCAGCTTGGCTCTAGCGGGGTCAGATACGCAGTATTTT. Protein product: CASSLALAGSDTQYF. The full variable domain, in which reference TRBV5-1 and TRBJ2-3 provide the parts outside the CDR3, is KAGVTQTPRYLIKTRGQQVTLSCSPISGHRSVSWYQQTPGQGLQFLFEYFSETQRNKGNFPGRFSGRQFSNSRSEMNVSTLELGDSALYLCASSLALAGSDTQYFGPGTRLTVL.

There are many counts of this clonotype. The V call is TRBV6-1, the J call TRBJ2-7, with D possibly being TRBD1 (6 bases). Germline V lookup: CDR1 MNHNS, CDR2 SASEGT. The CDR3 sequence is 14 residues long. Trimming shortened V by 3 bases and J by 2 bases, and 11 bases separated the two germline ends. In DNA form, the CDR3 reads TGTGCCAGCAGTGATACAGGGTTAACCTACGAGCAGTACTTC. Amino acid sequence: CASSDTGLTYEQYF.

The sample holds many counts of this clonotype. This chain links TRBV7-2 with TRBJ2-2, with D possibly called TRBD1 or TRBD2 (5 bases each). Deletions cut 1 base from V and 4 bases from J, with 13 bases between. This CDR3 region has 16 residues. Germline assignment: CDR1 SGHTA and CDR2 FQGNSA. DNA of the CDR3: TGTGCCAGCAGCTTAGGGGACCCAATGGGCACCGGGGAGCTGTTTTTT. It yields the protein CASSLGDPMGTGELFF.

This clonotype came up many times. The chain couples TRBV15 to TRBJ2-7; D call uncertain. Germline CDR1 LNHNV, CDR2 YYDKDF (reference sequence). The CDR3 is made up of 14 amino acids. V dropped 0 bases and J dropped 0 bases, with 6 bases sitting between them. DNA for the CDR3: TGTGCCACCAGCAGAGAATACAGCTCCTACGAGCAGTACTTC. Its protein is CATSREYSSYEQYF.

This clonotype was detected many times. The chain links TRBV11-2 to TRBJ2-5; D gene uncertain. This CDR3 is built from 15 residues. Germline CDR1 reads SGHAT; CDR2 reads FQNNGV. V was trimmed by 0 bases and J by 4 bases, leaving 12 bases between them. The CDR3 nucleotides are TGTGCCAGCAGCTTAGACTTCTGGTCGGGAGAGACCCAGTACTTC. Its translation: CASSLDFWSGETQYF.